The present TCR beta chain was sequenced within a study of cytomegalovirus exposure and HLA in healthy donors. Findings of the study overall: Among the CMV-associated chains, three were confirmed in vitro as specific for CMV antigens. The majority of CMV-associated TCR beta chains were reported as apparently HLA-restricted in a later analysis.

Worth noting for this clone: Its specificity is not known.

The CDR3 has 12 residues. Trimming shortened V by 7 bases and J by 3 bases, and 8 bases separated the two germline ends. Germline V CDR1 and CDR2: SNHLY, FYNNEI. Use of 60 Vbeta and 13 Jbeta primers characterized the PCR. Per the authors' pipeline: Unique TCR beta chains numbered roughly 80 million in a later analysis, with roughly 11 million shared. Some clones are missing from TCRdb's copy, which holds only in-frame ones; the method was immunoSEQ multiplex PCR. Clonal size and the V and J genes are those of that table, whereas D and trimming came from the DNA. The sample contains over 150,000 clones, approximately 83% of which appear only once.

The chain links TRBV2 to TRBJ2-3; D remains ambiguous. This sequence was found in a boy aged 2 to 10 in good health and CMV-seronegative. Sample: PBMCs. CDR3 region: CASMIETDTQYF. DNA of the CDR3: TGTGCCAGCATGATAGAGACAGATACGCAGTATTTT.